The clone carrying this T cell receptor (beta chain) was found a few times. TCRdb itself ran the RT-PCR reads through MiXCR, one entry per CDR3 protein. This table has some 230,000 distinct CDR3 sequences, roughly 14% appearing once. CDR1 MNHNY and CDR2 SVGAGI come from the germline V gene (reference sequence). Trimming stripped 7 bases from V and 2 bases from J, with 12 bases between. The CDR3 covers 13 residues. The data were taken from a study of patients and donors after allogeneic stem cell transplantation. This TCR derives from a human donor who was either an allogeneic HSCT recipient or a stem cell or donor lymphocyte infusion donor (not recorded which). It is not recorded whose cells these are; they may come from a transplant donor. The chain is built from TRBV6-6 and TRBJ2-7, with D hard to call. The source material was blood, either unsorted or a sorted T cell fraction (not recorded which). The CDR3 loop is CASNLGATYEQYF. The DNA for the CDR3 is TGTGCCAGCAACTTAGGCGCTACCTACGAGCAGTACTTC.